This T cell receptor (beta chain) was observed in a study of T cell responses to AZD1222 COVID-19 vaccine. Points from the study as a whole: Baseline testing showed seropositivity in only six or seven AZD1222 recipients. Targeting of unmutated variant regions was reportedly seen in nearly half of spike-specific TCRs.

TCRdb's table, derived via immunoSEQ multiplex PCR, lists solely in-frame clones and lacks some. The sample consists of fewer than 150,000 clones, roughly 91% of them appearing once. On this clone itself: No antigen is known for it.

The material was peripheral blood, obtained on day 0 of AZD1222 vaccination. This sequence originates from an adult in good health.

The CDR3 here is CASSPGTGLHNEQFF. In nucleotides, the CDR3 is TGTGCCAGCTCACCAGGGACAGGGTTGCACAATGAGCAGTTCTTC. The gene calls are TRBV18 and TRBJ2-1, with 9 bases identical to TRBD1. The CDR3 is 15 residues long. J lost 5 bases, V lost 2 bases, and 4 bases had no gene match. Looked up from germline, CDR1 is KGHSH and CDR2 is LQKENI.